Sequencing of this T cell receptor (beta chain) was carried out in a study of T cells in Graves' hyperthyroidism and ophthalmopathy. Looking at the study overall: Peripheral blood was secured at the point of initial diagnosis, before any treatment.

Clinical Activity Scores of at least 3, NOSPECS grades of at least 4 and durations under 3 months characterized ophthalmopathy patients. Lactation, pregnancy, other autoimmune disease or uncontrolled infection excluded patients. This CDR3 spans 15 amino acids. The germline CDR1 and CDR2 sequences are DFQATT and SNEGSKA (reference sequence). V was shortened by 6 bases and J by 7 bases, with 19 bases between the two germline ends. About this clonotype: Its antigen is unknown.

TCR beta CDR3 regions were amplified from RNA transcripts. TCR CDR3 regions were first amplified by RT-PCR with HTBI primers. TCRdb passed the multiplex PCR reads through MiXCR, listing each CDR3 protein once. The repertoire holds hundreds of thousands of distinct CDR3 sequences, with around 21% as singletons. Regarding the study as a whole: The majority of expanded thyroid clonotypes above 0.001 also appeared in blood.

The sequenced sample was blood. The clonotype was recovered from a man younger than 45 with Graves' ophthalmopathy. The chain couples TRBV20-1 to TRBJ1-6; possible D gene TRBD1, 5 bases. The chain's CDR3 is CSASGAGTENSPLHF. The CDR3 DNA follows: TGCAGTGCCTCCGGGGCAGGGACTGAGAATTCACCCCTCCACTTT.